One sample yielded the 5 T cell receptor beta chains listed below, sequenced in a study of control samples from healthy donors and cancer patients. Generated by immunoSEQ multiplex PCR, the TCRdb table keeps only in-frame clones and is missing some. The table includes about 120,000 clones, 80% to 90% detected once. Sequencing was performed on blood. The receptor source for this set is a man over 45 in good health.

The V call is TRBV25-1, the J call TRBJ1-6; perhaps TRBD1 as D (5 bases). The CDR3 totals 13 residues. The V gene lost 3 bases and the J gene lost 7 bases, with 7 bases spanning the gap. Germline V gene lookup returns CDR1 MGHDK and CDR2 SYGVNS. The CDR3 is CASSEGENSPLHF. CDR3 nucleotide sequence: TGTGCCAGCAGTGAGGGGGAAAATTCACCCCTCCACTTT.

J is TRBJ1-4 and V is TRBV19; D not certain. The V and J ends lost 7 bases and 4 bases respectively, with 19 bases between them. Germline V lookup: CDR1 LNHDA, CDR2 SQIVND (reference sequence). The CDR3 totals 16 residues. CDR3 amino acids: CASTPGQATSNEKLFF. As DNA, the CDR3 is TGTGCCAGTACCCCTGGTCAGGCAACAAGTAATGAAAAACTGTTTTTT.

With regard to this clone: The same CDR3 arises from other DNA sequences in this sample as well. DNA of the CDR3: TGCGCCAGCAGCTTGGTCGGAGGCTCCTACGAGCAGTACTTC. Translation gives CASSLVGGSYEQYF. The chain joins TRBV5-1 to TRBJ2-7; D possibly corresponds to TRBD2 (5 bases). This CDR3 region has 14 residues. Trimming cost V 0 bases and J 0 bases, with 7 bases left between them. The germline V gene has CDR1 SGHRS and CDR2 YFSETQ. Based on the CDR3 plus reference TRBV5-1 and TRBJ2-7, the full variable domain is KAGVTQTPRYLIKTRGQQVTLSCSPISGHRSVSWYQQTPGQGLQFLFEYFSETQRNKGNFPGRFSGRQFSNSRSEMNVSTLELGDSALYLCASSLVGGSYEQYFGPGTRLTVT.

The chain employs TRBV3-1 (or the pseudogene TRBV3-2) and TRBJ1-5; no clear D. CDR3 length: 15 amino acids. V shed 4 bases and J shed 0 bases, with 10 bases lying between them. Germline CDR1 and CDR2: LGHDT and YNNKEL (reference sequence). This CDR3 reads CASSPEPYSNQPQHF. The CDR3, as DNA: TGTGCCAGCAGCCCAGAACCGTATAGCAATCAGCCCCAGCATTTT.

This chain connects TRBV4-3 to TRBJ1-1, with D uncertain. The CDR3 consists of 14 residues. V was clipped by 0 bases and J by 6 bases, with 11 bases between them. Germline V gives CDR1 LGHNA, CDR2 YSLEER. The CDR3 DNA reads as TGCGCCAGCAGCCAAGAAGAGGGAGGAGCTGAAGCTTTCTTT. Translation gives CASSQEEGGAEAFF.